The 24 T cell receptor beta chains in this list originate from one sample, sequenced in a study of shared T cell receptors in the human thymus. Assay used: immunoSEQ multiplex PCR; TCRdb lists only in-frame clones, some missing. The sample records about 660,000 clones, more than 70% being singletons. The sample was also reused in another study, on human thymus T cells.

Sequenced input: thymocytes. All receptors derive from a boy in the first two years of life with a congenital heart defect.

V and J are TRBV10-1 and TRBJ2-5; 8 nucleotides align to TRBD1. V was clipped by 7 bases and J by 5 bases; unmatched bases: 6. The CDR3 covers 13 residues. CDR1 and CDR2 from the germline V gene are WNHNN and SYGVQD (reference sequence). The CDR3 loop reads CASNLTGGETQYF. CDR3 bases: TGCGCCAGCAACCTAACAGGGGGGGAGACCCAGTACTTC.

The table lists this clone with a few counts. V and J are TRBV5-6 and TRBJ1-3; D is ambiguous. In germline, CDR1 is SGHDT, CDR2 YYEEEE. The length of the CDR3 is 16 residues. Between the trimmed V and J ends, which lost 0 bases and 0 bases, there was a span of 10 bases. The CDR3 protein is CASSLAVTSSGNTIYF. The CDR3, as DNA: TGTGCCAGCAGCTTGGCCGTCACGAGCTCTGGAAACACCATATATTTT.

The chain carries TRBV6-1 and TRBJ2-5; D not certain. Trimming removed 2 bases at V and 1 base at J, with 8 bases between. Germline V gives CDR1 MNHNS, CDR2 SASEGT. The CDR3 runs 14 residues. CDR3 coding DNA: TGTGCCAGCAGTGAAATGCTATCCCAAGAGACCCAGTACTTC. This codes for CASSEMLSQETQYF.

The chain couples TRBV6-1 to TRBJ2-7; TRBD1 matches 7 bases. J gave up 4 bases and V 0 bases, and 12 bases lay outside the gene matches. The CDR3 sequence is 17 residues long. From germline, CDR1 is MNHNS and CDR2 SASEGT. CDR3 nucleotides: TGTGCCAGCAGTGAAGCTCTGACAGGCTACAGGGGTTACGAGCAGTACTTC. Translated, it gives CASSEALTGYRGYEQYF.

The CDR3 nucleotides read TGTGCCAGCAGCCGCACAGGATCCAAGGCAACTAATGAAAAACTGTTTTTT. It encodes CASSRTGSKATNEKLFF. V is TRBV7-9 and J is TRBJ1-4; maybe TRBD1 (5 bases). This CDR3 region has 17 residues. V lost 5 bases, J lost 0 bases, and 16 bases lay in between. CDR1 is SEHNR and CDR2 is FQNEAQ in the germline V gene (reference sequence).

The chain is built from TRBV5-1 and TRBJ2-1, with TRBD2 identical over 7 bases. Germline V gene data show CDR1 as SGHRS and CDR2 as YFSETQ. The CDR3 extends over 17 amino acids. With V trimmed by 1 base and J by 4 bases, 11 bases remained unmatched. The CDR3 bases are TGCGCCAGCAGCTTGTGGATGGGTCTAGCGGATTACAATGAGCAGTTCTTC. As protein: CASSLWMGLADYNEQFF.

The V call is TRBV27, the J call TRBJ2-7; 10 bases fit TRBD1. V shed 5 bases, J shed 5 bases, and the junction held 6 bases outside the gene matches. CDR3 length: 14 amino acids. Germline V CDR1 and CDR2: MNHEY, SMNVEV (reference sequence). The CDR3 reads CASSPWDRGHEQYF. DNA for the CDR3: TGTGCCAGCAGTCCATGGGACAGGGGCCACGAGCAGTACTTC.

This chain uses TRBV4-3 with TRBJ1-5; a possible D gene is TRBD1 (6 bases). The CDR3 is 13 amino acids. Germline lookup yields CDR1 LGHNA and CDR2 YSLEER. The V end was cut by 5 bases, the J end by 4 bases, with 9 bases between. DNA for the CDR3: TGCGCCAGCAGCAGGGACAAGAATCAGCCCCAGCATTTT. As protein: CASSRDKNQPQHF.

This clone showed up just once. The CDR3, as DNA: TGTGCCAGCAGTTCAACGACAGGGGAGAATGAAAAACTGTTTTTT. As protein: CASSSTTGENEKLFF. The chain uses TRBV7-2 and TRBJ1-4; 8 nucleotides agree with TRBD1. Germline V gene sequence: CDR1 SGHTA, CDR2 FQGNSA. The CDR3 spans 15 residues. V shed 6 bases, J shed 5 bases, and the junction held 8 bases outside the gene matches.

The chain links TRBV7-2 to TRBJ2-2; tentatively, D is TRBD1 (6 bases). The CDR3 sequence is 16 residues long. V shed 2 bases and J shed 3 bases, with 13 bases lying between them. Looked up from germline, CDR1 is SGHTA and CDR2 is FQGNSA. CDR3 loop: CASSLRGTPDTGELFF. CDR3 nucleotides: TGTGCCAGCAGCTTACGAGGGACACCAGACACCGGGGAGCTGTTTTTT.

This rearrangement joins TRBV9 to TRBJ1-1, with D maybe TRBD1 (5 bases). The germline V gene has CDR1 SGDLS and CDR2 YYNGEE. Trimming stripped 3 bases from V and 0 bases from J, with 12 bases between. This CDR3 is built from 15 residues. CDR3 DNA: TGTGCCAGCAGCGGAGAACAGGACATGAACACTGAAGCTTTCTTT. Protein sequence: CASSGEQDMNTEAFF. Drawing the rest from reference TRBV9 and TRBJ1-1, the complete variable domain is DSGVTQTPKHLITATGQRVTLRCSPRSGDLSVYWYQQSLDQGLQFLIQYYNGEERAKGNILERFSAQQFPDLHSELNLSSLELGDSALYFCASSGEQDMNTEAFFGQGTRLTVV.

In its sample, this clone was seen once. The CDR3 DNA reads TGTGCCATCAGTGAAGGCGGGGGGGCCCACAATGAGCAGTTCTTC. As protein: CAISEGGGAHNEQFF. This chain links TRBV10-3 with TRBJ2-1; 9 bases fit TRBD2. V lost 3 bases and J lost 5; bases outside the gene matches: 5. The CDR3 runs to 15 residues. Germline CDR1 reads ENHRY; CDR2 reads SYGVKD.

In this sample, this clone turned up a few times. The CDR3 loop reads CASSERSIRNEQFF. DNA for the CDR3: TGTGCCAGCAGCGAGCGTTCTATTAGGAATGAGCAGTTCTTC. The gene calls are TRBV7-2 and TRBJ2-1, with D unclear. There are 14 residues in the CDR3. The V and J ends lost 5 bases and 7 bases respectively, with 15 bases between them. The germline CDR1 and CDR2 sequences are SGHTA and FQGNSA.

The chain is built from TRBV14 and TRBJ2-5, with 10 nucleotides matching TRBD1. There are 16 residues in the CDR3. Per germline, CDR1 SGHDN and CDR2 FVKESK. Trimming cost V 1 base and J 4 bases; bases outside gene matches: 6. This CDR3 is CASSQVTGGWGETQYF. The CDR3 region has the DNA TGTGCCAGCAGCCAAGTGACAGGGGGCTGGGGAGAGACCCAGTACTTC.

This chain joins TRBV18 and TRBJ1-2; D is undetermined. Germline CDR1 is KGHSH and CDR2 is LQKENI. The CDR3 has 18 amino acids. V was shortened by 3 bases and J by 1 base, with 21 bases between the two germline ends. CDR3 sequence (DNA): TGTGCCAGCTCACCGACCTCTGTTAACAGTCCTCATAACTATGGCTACACCTTC. It encodes CASSPTSVNSPHNYGYTF.

This chain connects TRBV5-1 to TRBJ1-1, with D perhaps matching TRBD1 (6 bases). The V end lost 4 bases, the J end lost 3 bases, and 16 bases lay between the germline ends. The CDR3 contains 15 residues. In germline, CDR1 is SGHRS, CDR2 YFSETQ. The CDR3 is CASSDLQGRDTEAFF. CDR3 nucleotides: TGCGCCAGCAGCGACCTACAGGGCAGGGACACTGAAGCTTTCTTT.

The chain has TRBV28 and TRBJ1-5; TRBD1 matches at 9 bases. V lost 8 bases and J lost 4; bases outside the gene matches: 6. Germline CDR1 MDHEN, CDR2 SYDVKM. The CDR3 runs to 14 residues. The CDR3 is CASSPGQGNQPQHF. The CDR3 DNA reads TGTGCCAGCTCTCCGGGACAGGGAAATCAGCCCCAGCATTTT.

This clone was observed a few times. This sequence joins TRBV9 and TRBJ2-2, with a possible D match to TRBD1 (7 bases). The V end was cut by 4 bases, the J end by 8 bases, with 21 bases between. Germline V lookup: CDR1 SGDLS, CDR2 YYNGEE. This CDR3 spans 16 amino acids. CDR3 region: CASSPWDRPREGELFF. The DNA of the CDR3 is TGTGCCAGCAGCCCTTGGGACAGACCACGGGAGGGGGAGCTGTTTTTT. Filled out from reference TRBV9 and TRBJ2-2, the complete variable domain reads DSGVTQTPKHLITATGQRVTLRCSPRSGDLSVYWYQQSLDQGLQFLIQYYNGEERAKGNILERFSAQQFPDLHSELNLSSLELGDSALYFCASSPWDRPREGELFFGEGSRLTVL.

The rearrangement joins TRBV7-6 to TRBJ2-5, with 14 bases fitting TRBD2. The tail of the sequence fits TRBJ2-7 better, so the J call may be wrong. The CDR3 extends over 15 amino acids. From germline, CDR1 is SGHVS and CDR2 FNYEAQ. CDR3 amino acids: CASSQGLAGEDEQYF. CDR3 bases: TGTGCCAGCAGCCAGGGACTAGCGGGAGAGGACGAGCAGTACTTC.

The rearrangement uses TRBV21-1 and TRBJ2-1; the table's D call, TRBD1, has no DNA check behind it. TRBV21-1 is labeled a pseudogene. The CDR3 is made up of 16 amino acids. This chain's CDR3 is CASSARDSSSYNEQFF. In DNA, the CDR3 is TGTGCCAGCAGCGCTCGGGACAGCAGCTCCTACAATGAGCAGTTCTTC.

Comments on this clone: At the DNA level, this CDR3 is encoded by other sequences in the same sample as well. The rearrangement uses TRBV25-1 and TRBJ1-6; 8 nucleotides line up with TRBD1. This CDR3 is 16 amino acids long. Germline V lookup: CDR1 MGHDK, CDR2 SYGVNS. V lost 1 base, J lost 4 bases, and 3 bases stayed unmatched. DNA for the CDR3: TGTGCCAGCAGTGAATGGAGGACAGGGTATAATTCACCCCTCCACTTT. Amino acid sequence: CASSEWRTGYNSPLHF. The variable domain in full, with the rest retrieved from reference TRBV25-1 and TRBJ1-6, is EADIYQTPRYLVIGTGKKITLECSQTMGHDKMYWYQQDPGMELHLIHYSYGVNSTEKGDLSSESTVSRIRTEHFPLTLESARPSHTSQYLCASSEWRTGYNSPLHFGNGTRLTVT.

The V and J genes are TRBV6-6 and TRBJ1-5; TRBD1 matches 7 bases. CDR3 length: 15 residues. Germline CDR1 MNHNY, CDR2 SVGAGI (reference sequence). J gave up 6 bases and V 5 bases, and 10 bases lay outside the gene matches. CDR3 sequence: CASSPQGSEGQPQHF. The CDR3 DNA sequence: TGTGCCAGCAGTCCACAGGGGTCCGAAGGTCAGCCCCAGCATTTT.

The chain uses TRBV11-2 and TRBJ2-1; possible D gene TRBD2, 5 bases. The germline V and J ends were trimmed by 1 base and 6 bases, with 13 bases remaining between them. Germline V gives CDR1 SGHAT, CDR2 FQNNGV. The CDR3 loop spans 15 amino acids. The CDR3, as DNA: TGTGCCAGCAGCTTAGGTGTGACTAAACGCAATGAGCAGTTCTTC. It translates to CASSLGVTKRNEQFF. Drawing the rest from reference TRBV11-2 and TRBJ2-1, the complete variable domain is EAGVAQSPRYKIIEKRQSVAFWCNPISGHATLYWYQQILGQGPKLLIQFQNNGVVDDSQLPKDRFSAERLKGVDSTLKIQPAKLEDSAVYLCASSLGVTKRNEQFFGPGTRLTVL.

CDR3 protein: CASSAEQGATYNSPLHF. In nucleotides, the CDR3 is TGTGCCAGCAGCGCCGAACAGGGGGCTACCTATAATTCACCCCTCCACTTT. The gene calls are TRBV9 and TRBJ1-6, with 9 bases matching TRBD1. The CDR3 extends over 17 amino acids. Trimming took 3 bases from V and 2 from J; bases not matched to a gene: 6. Looked up from germline, CDR1 is SGDLS and CDR2 is YYNGEE.